This is a list of T cell receptor beta chains from one sample in a study of cytomegalovirus exposure and HLA in healthy donors. TCRdb keeps only in-frame clones here, not all; method: immunoSEQ multiplex PCR. The sample yields roughly 63,000 clones, approximately 71% seen once. Sequenced: PBMCs. The receptor source for this set is a woman aged 40 to 50 in good health and CMV-seropositive. The CDR3 runs from the conserved cysteine through the conserved F or W. The D gene is left open where the match is weak. Where a row states a size, it is once, few, many or the class of an expanded clone; other rows omit it.

j_gene: TRBJ2-1; v_gene: TRBV9; abundance: -; d_gene: TRBD2; CDR3aa: CASSPSGGWEQFF; CDR3nt: TGTGCCAGCAGCCCGAGCGGGGGTTGGGAGCAGTTCTTC
j_gene: TRBJ1-6; v_gene: TRBV4-3; abundance: few; d_gene: -; CDR3aa: CASSQDGAGADNSPLHF; CDR3nt: TGCGCCAGCAGCCAAGATGGAGCCGGCGCGGATAATTCACCCCTCCACTTT
j_gene: TRBJ2-3; v_gene: TRBV9; abundance: -; d_gene: TRBD2; CDR3aa: CASSPGTSGGSTDTQYF; CDR3nt: TGTGCCAGCAGCCCCGGGACTAGCGGGGGAAGCACAGATACGCAGTATTTT
j_gene: TRBJ2-7; v_gene: TRBV5-1; abundance: -; d_gene: TRBD1; CDR3aa: CASSLGRGFQDEQYF; CDR3nt: TGCGCCAGCAGCTTGGGCAGGGGGTTCCAGGACGAGCAGTACTTC
j_gene: TRBJ2-3; v_gene: TRBV5-1; abundance: -; d_gene: TRBD2; CDR3aa: CASTLSGVTDTQYF; CDR3nt: TGCGCCAGCACCTTAAGCGGGGTCACAGATACGCAGTATTTT
j_gene: TRBJ2-3; v_gene: TRBV4-2; abundance: -; d_gene: TRBD2; CDR3aa: CASSQSLRPSGGLTDTQYF; CDR3nt: TGTGCCAGCAGCCAATCATTGCGGCCTAGCGGGGGGCTCACAGATACGCAGTATTTT
j_gene: TRBJ1-1; v_gene: TRBV27; abundance: -; d_gene: TRBD1; CDR3aa: CASSTGGTEAFF; CDR3nt: TGTGCCAGCAGCACAGGGGGCACTGAAGCTTTCTTT
j_gene: TRBJ1-2; v_gene: TRBV5-1; abundance: -; d_gene: TRBD1; CDR3aa: CASSLDPDRRSYGYTF; CDR3nt: TGCGCCAGCAGCTTGGATCCGGACAGGCGATCCTATGGCTACACCTTC
j_gene: TRBJ2-7; v_gene: TRBV9; abundance: once; d_gene: TRBD1; CDR3aa: CASSVAPTPHRGQGKKDEQYF; CDR3nt: TGTGCCAGCAGCGTAGCTCCGACTCCTCACCGGGGACAGGGGAAGAAGGACGAGCAGTACTTC
j_gene: TRBJ2-7; v_gene: TRBV27; abundance: -; d_gene: TRBD1; CDR3aa: CASSLSTGGVRYEQYF; CDR3nt: TGTGCCAGCAGTTTATCGACAGGGGGCGTCCGCTACGAGCAGTACTTC
j_gene: TRBJ2-1; v_gene: TRBV27; abundance: -; d_gene: TRBD1; CDR3aa: CASTSGQGPRRSYNEQFF; CDR3nt: TGTGCCAGCACCTCGGGACAGGGGCCCCGCCGCTCCTACAATGAGCAGTTCTTC
j_gene: TRBJ1-2; v_gene: TRBV5-1; abundance: -; d_gene: -; CDR3aa: CASSSEQGRWGYTF; CDR3nt: TGCGCCAGCAGCTCTGAACAGGGTCGTTGGGGCTACACCTTC
j_gene: TRBJ2-7; v_gene: TRBV29-1; abundance: -; d_gene: TRBD1; CDR3aa: CSVSQGEPYEQYF; CDR3nt: TGCAGCGTTTCACAGGGGGAACCCTACGAGCAGTACTTC
j_gene: TRBJ2-3; v_gene: TRBV4-1; abundance: few; d_gene: TRBD2; CDR3aa: CASSQGLAGISDTQYF; CDR3nt: TGCGCCAGCAGCCAGGGACTAGCCGGGATCTCAGATACGCAGTATTTT
j_gene: TRBJ1-1; v_gene: TRBV7-8; abundance: -; d_gene: -; CDR3aa: CASSLGISGILKNTEAFF; CDR3nt: TGTGCCAGCAGCTTAGGGATATCAGGGATCCTTAAGAACACTGAAGCTTTCTTT
j_gene: TRBJ1-4; v_gene: TRBV6-1; abundance: -; d_gene: -; CDR3aa: CASSQKQGANEKLFF; CDR3nt: TGTGCCAGCAGTCAAAAACAGGGCGCTAATGAAAAACTGTTTTTT
j_gene: TRBJ2-3; v_gene: TRBV7-9; abundance: -; d_gene: TRBD1; CDR3aa: CASSLQGQGADTQYF; CDR3nt: TGTGCCAGCAGCTTACAAGGACAGGGAGCAGATACGCAGTATTTT
j_gene: TRBJ2-2; v_gene: TRBV7-8; abundance: -; d_gene: TRBD2; CDR3aa: CASSLSGGNTGELFF; CDR3nt: TGTGCCAGCAGCTTAAGCGGGGGGAACACCGGGGAGCTGTTTTTT
j_gene: TRBJ2-7; v_gene: TRBV5-5; abundance: -; d_gene: TRBD2; CDR3aa: CASRQLAGSSYEQYF; CDR3nt: TGTGCCAGCAGACAACTAGCGGGGAGCTCCTACGAGCAGTACTTC
j_gene: TRBJ2-7; v_gene: TRBV30; abundance: few; d_gene: TRBD1; CDR3aa: CAWKRWTGVYEQYF; CDR3nt: TGTGCCTGGAAAAGGTGGACAGGGGTCTACGAGCAGTACTTC
j_gene: TRBJ1-1; v_gene: TRBV5-6; abundance: -; d_gene: TRBD1; CDR3aa: CASSDDRAVAEAFF; CDR3nt: TGTGCCAGCAGCGACGACAGGGCGGTCGCTGAAGCTTTCTTT
j_gene: TRBJ1-1; v_gene: TRBV12-5; abundance: -; d_gene: -; CDR3aa: CASGLVPMNTEAFF; CDR3nt: TGTGCTAGTGGTTTGGTACCTATGAACACTGAAGCTTTCTTT
j_gene: TRBJ2-1; v_gene: TRBV5-4; abundance: -; d_gene: -; CDR3aa: CASSFGTSYNEQFF; CDR3nt: TGTGCCAGCAGCTTCGGGACATCTTACAATGAGCAGTTCTTC
j_gene: TRBJ1-1; v_gene: TRBV7-2; abundance: -; d_gene: TRBD1; CDR3aa: CASSPRQGATEAFF; CDR3nt: TGTGCCAGCAGCCCCCGACAGGGGGCCACTGAAGCTTTCTTT
j_gene: TRBJ1-1; v_gene: TRBV18; abundance: -; d_gene: -; CDR3aa: CASSPRGAFTEAFF; CDR3nt: TGTGCCAGCTCACCACGTGGAGCTTTTACTGAAGCTTTCTTT
j_gene: TRBJ2-1; v_gene: TRBV5-5; abundance: -; d_gene: -; CDR3aa: CASSLDVLYNEQFF; CDR3nt: TGTGCCAGCAGCTTGGATGTCCTGTACAATGAGCAGTTCTTC
j_gene: TRBJ1-4; v_gene: TRBV2; abundance: -; d_gene: -; CDR3aa: CASRDGADEKLFF; CDR3nt: TGTGCCAGCAGAGATGGGGCAGATGAAAAACTGTTTTTT
j_gene: TRBJ2-7; v_gene: TRBV13; abundance: -; d_gene: -; CDR3aa: CASSLGGRGTRYEQYF; CDR3nt: TGTGCCAGCAGCTTAGGAGGCAGGGGGACTAGGTACGAGCAGTACTTC
j_gene: TRBJ2-7; v_gene: TRBV5-1; abundance: -; d_gene: -; CDR3aa: CASSLRDSSYEQYF; CDR3nt: TGCGCCAGCAGCCTCCGAGATAGCTCCTACGAGCAGTACTTC
j_gene: TRBJ1-2; v_gene: TRBV29-1; abundance: -; d_gene: TRBD1; CDR3aa: CSFGQDDYGYTF; CDR3nt: TGCAGCTTCGGACAGGATGACTATGGCTACACCTTC
j_gene: TRBJ2-7; v_gene: TRBV6-5; abundance: once; d_gene: TRBD1; CDR3aa: CASSPDRALTYEQYF; CDR3nt: TGTGCCAGCAGTCCGGACAGGGCCCTGACCTACGAGCAGTACTTC
j_gene: TRBJ2-7; v_gene: TRBV6-5; abundance: -; d_gene: TRBD1; CDR3aa: CASSYSGTGGPYEQYF; CDR3nt: TGTGCCAGCAGTTACTCGGGGACAGGGGGCCCTTATGAGCAGTACTTC
j_gene: TRBJ1-2; v_gene: TRBV5-1; abundance: -; d_gene: TRBD1; CDR3aa: CASSFETGGGYTF; CDR3nt: TGCGCCAGCAGCTTCGAGACAGGGGGTGGCTACACCTTC
j_gene: TRBJ2-7; v_gene: TRBV18; abundance: -; d_gene: TRBD1; CDR3aa: CASSIGQGGDASPYEQYF; CDR3nt: TGTGCCAGCTCGATCGGACAGGGGGGAGACGCTTCACCCTACGAGCAGTACTTC
j_gene: TRBJ1-1; v_gene: TRBV4-2; abundance: -; d_gene: -; CDR3aa: CASSQGSILDNTEAFF; CDR3nt: TGTGCCAGCAGCCAAGGCTCCATTTTAGATAACACTGAAGCTTTCTTT
j_gene: TRBJ2-7; v_gene: TRBV7-9; abundance: few; d_gene: -; CDR3aa: CASSITGPYEQYF; CDR3nt: TGTGCCAGCAGCATCACAGGGCCCTACGAGCAGTACTTC
j_gene: TRBJ2-3; v_gene: TRBV30; abundance: -; d_gene: TRBD2; CDR3aa: CAGSGVPPRDTQYF; CDR3nt: TGTGCCGGTAGCGGGGTCCCTCCTAGGGATACGCAGTATTTT
j_gene: TRBJ2-3; v_gene: TRBV4-1; abundance: -; d_gene: -; CDR3aa: CASSQLGAGTDTQYF; CDR3nt: TGCGCCAGCAGCCAGTTAGGGGCCGGCACAGATACGCAGTATTTT
j_gene: TRBJ2-2; v_gene: TRBV10-3; abundance: -; d_gene: TRBD1; CDR3aa: CAISDRGDTGELFF; CDR3nt: TGTGCCATTTCGGACAGGGGGGACACCGGGGAGCTGTTTTTT
j_gene: TRBJ1-1; v_gene: TRBV7-9; abundance: -; d_gene: -; CDR3aa: CSSSLPAGTEAFF; CDR3nt: TGTTCCAGCAGCTTACCCGCGGGGACTGAAGCTTTCTTT